The rows below give T cell receptor beta chains drawn from one sample of a study of molecular identifiers for immune sequencing clone quantification. TCRdb called the PCR reads again in MiXCR, with one record for every CDR3 protein. This table has 7,500 to 10,000 distinct CDR3 sequences, approximately 19% appearing once. Sequencing used naive CD8+ T cells from blood, with Jurkat cell RNA spiked in. Receptor source: a human donor in good health. Some libraries in this study had Jurkat cell RNA spiked in. CDR3s include the opening cysteine and the closing phenylalanine or tryptophan. D genes are given only for firm matches. Rows may omit the clone size; those that give it use once, few, many or a size class.

D gene,clone size,V gene,J gene,CDR3 protein
-,medium-sized,TRBV2,TRBJ2-3,CASTDRSHTQYF
TRBD2,medium-sized,TRBV27,TRBJ2-1,CASSLVASGSSYNEQFF
-,medium-sized,TRBV5-6,TRBJ2-2,CASSPQYTGELFF
TRBD2,medium-sized,TRBV19,TRBJ2-7,CASSPGLAGGFYEQYF
TRBD2,many,TRBV11-2,TRBJ2-1,CASSPAGASGGPVNEQFF
-,many,TRBV27,TRBJ2-3,CASSFLQQENTQYF
TRBD2,many,TRBV20-1,TRBJ2-7,CSARQASGRTEQYF
-,many,TRBV5-1,TRBJ2-1,CASSLILSEQFF
TRBD1,many,TRBV4-3,TRBJ1-6,CASSLGQGGSPLHF
-,many,TRBV19,TRBJ1-5,CASSPLTRGRQPQHF
TRBD1,many,TRBV27,TRBJ1-1,CASSFDPGGYTEAFF
-,medium-sized,TRBV28,TRBJ2-7,CASSRGGYEQYF
TRBD2,-,TRBV7-6,TRBJ2-7,CASSPGTSGSYEQYF
TRBD2,-,TRBV11-2,TRBJ2-1,CASSLELAGDYNEQFF
TRBD2,medium-sized,TRBV11-2,TRBJ2-3,CASSLVASGGTTDTQYF
-,many,TRBV5-6,TRBJ1-1,CASSLVPTRPTEAFF
-,many,TRBV30,TRBJ2-2,CAWSRQGTGGLFF
-,medium-sized,TRBV7-9,TRBJ2-5,CASSYPPALDETQYF
-,many,TRBV3-1,TRBJ2-3,CASSQEIGPTDTQYF
-,medium-sized,TRBV5-1,TRBJ2-3,CASGRASARDTQYF
-,medium-sized,TRBV25-1,TRBJ2-7,CASSEPGGGSRQYF
TRBD2,medium-sized,TRBV6-5,TRBJ2-3,CASSPTSGGAVGDTQYF
-,medium-sized,TRBV7-9,TRBJ1-1,CATIEAVGTEAFF
-,medium-sized,TRBV19,TRBJ1-1,CASSLVGSYPEAFF
-,many,TRBV19,TRBJ2-6,CASSAPPGANVLTF
-,medium-sized,TRBV7-2,TRBJ2-3,CASSLNRDFQLTQYF
-,medium-sized,TRBV30,TRBJ2-7,CAWSIGAYEQYF
TRBD2,-,TRBV4-3,TRBJ2-3,CASSQAIAGPDTQYF
-,medium-sized,TRBV6-2/TRBV6-3,TRBJ2-3,CASLGSTDTQYF
-,medium-sized,TRBV19,TRBJ1-1,CASTLKPNTEAFF
TRBD1,many,TRBV7-6,TRBJ1-6,CASSPTGTANSPLHF
TRBD1,many,TRBV27,TRBJ2-7,CASSTTGVLFEQYF
-,medium-sized,TRBV19,TRBJ1-5,CASSLGAAHQPQHF
-,medium-sized,TRBV29-1,TRBJ2-5,CSVVRGETQYF
-,many,TRBV3-1,TRBJ2-7,CASSPAAYYEQYF
-,medium-sized,TRBV30,TRBJ2-1,CAWSGYNEQFF
-,medium-sized,TRBV4-1,TRBJ2-7,CASSHQGGADSEQYF
-,many,TRBV6-5,TRBJ2-7,CASSYLAGTLEQYF
-,medium-sized,TRBV11-2,TRBJ2-3,CASSSGPGTDTQYF
-,medium-sized,TRBV4-3,TRBJ2-3,CASSLGIRADTQYF
-,many,TRBV19,TRBJ2-7,CASSTDSQASYEQYF
-,many,TRBV10-3,TRBJ2-5,CAISESLGQETQYF
-,-,TRBV30,TRBJ2-2,CAWGVGTATGELFF
-,medium-sized,TRBV6-5,TRBJ2-3,CASSPSSLPDTQYF
TRBD1,medium-sized,TRBV7-8,TRBJ2-5,CASSLVGWDREETQYF
-,medium-sized,TRBV9,TRBJ2-7,CASSEDGTRHYEQYF
-,many,TRBV5-6,TRBJ2-7,CASSLLASEQYF
-,medium-sized,TRBV7-8,TRBJ2-7,CASSLRMRYEQYF
-,-,TRBV7-9,TRBJ2-7,CASSLDVDEQYF
-,medium-sized,TRBV7-2,TRBJ2-7,CASSSGTTYEQYF
TRBD2,medium-sized,TRBV6-5,TRBJ2-3,CASSFRLAGNLNTQYF
-,many,TRBV6-2/TRBV6-3,TRBJ2-1,CASSYPGPGYNEQFF